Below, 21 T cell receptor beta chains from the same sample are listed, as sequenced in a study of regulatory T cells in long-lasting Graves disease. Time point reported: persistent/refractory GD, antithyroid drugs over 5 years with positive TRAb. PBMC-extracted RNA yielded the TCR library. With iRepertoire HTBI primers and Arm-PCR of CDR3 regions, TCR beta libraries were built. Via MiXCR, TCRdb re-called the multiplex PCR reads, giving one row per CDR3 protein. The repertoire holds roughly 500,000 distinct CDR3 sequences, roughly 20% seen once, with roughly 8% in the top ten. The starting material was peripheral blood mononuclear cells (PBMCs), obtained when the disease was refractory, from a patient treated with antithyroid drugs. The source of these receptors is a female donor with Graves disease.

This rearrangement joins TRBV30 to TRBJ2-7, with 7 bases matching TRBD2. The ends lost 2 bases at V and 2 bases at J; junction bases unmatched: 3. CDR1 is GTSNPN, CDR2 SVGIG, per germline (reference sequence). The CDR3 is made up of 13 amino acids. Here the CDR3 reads CAWSWEGTYEQYF. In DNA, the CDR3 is TGTGCCTGGAGTTGGGAGGGGACCTACGAGCAGTACTTC. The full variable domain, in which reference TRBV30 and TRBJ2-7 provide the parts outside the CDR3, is SQTIHQWPATLVQPVGSPLSLECTVEGTSNPNLYWYRQAAGRGLQLLFYSVGIGQISSEVPQNLSASRPQDRQFILSSKKLLLSDSGFYLCAWSWEGTYEQYFGPGTRLTVT.

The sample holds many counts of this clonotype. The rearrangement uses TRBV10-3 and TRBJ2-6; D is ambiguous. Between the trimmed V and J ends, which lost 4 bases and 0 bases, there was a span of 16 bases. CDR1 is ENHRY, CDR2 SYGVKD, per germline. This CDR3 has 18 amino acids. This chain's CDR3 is CAISASQRTYSGANVLTF. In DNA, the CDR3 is TGTGCCATCAGTGCTAGTCAGAGAACTTACTCTGGGGCCAACGTCCTGACTTTC.

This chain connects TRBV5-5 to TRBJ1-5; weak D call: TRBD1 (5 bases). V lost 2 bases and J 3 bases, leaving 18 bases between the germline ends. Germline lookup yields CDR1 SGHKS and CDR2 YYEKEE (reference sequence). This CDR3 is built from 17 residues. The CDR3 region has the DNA TGTGCCAGCAGCTTCGCGGACACCCGAGGGGTCAATCAGCCCCAGCATTTT. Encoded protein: CASSFADTRGVNQPQHF.

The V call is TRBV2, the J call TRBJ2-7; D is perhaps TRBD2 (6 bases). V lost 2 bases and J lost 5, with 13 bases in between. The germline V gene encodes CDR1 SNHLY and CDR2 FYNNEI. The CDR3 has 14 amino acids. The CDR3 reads CASSEIEGLDEQYF. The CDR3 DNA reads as TGTGCCAGCAGTGAAATCGAGGGACTCGACGAGCAGTACTTC.

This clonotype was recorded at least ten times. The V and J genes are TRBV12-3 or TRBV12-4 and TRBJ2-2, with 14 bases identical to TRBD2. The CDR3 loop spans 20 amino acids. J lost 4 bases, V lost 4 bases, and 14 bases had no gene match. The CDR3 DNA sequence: TGTGCCAGCAGTTCCTACCGGATTGGGACTAGCGGGAGAATCACCGGGGAGCTGTTTTTT. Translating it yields CASSSYRIGTSGRITGELFF.

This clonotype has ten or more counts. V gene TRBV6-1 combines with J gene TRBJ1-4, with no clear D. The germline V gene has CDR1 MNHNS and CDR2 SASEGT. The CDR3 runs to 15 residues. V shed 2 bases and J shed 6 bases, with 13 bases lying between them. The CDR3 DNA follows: TGTGCCAGCAGTGAAACGGGAGGGCCGGATGAAAAACTGTTTTTT. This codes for CASSETGGPDEKLFF.

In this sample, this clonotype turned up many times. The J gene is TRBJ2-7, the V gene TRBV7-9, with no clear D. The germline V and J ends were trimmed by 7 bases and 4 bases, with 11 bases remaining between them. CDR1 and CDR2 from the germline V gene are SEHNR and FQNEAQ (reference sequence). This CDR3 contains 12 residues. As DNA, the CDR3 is TGTGCCAGCATGGGGATGGGTTACGAGCAGTACTTC. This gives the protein CASMGMGYEQYF. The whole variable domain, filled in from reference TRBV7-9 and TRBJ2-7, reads DTGVSQNPRHKITKRGQNVTFRCDPISEHNRLYWYRQTLGQGPEFLTYFQNEAQLEKSRLLSDRFSAERPKGSFSTLEIQRTEQGDSAMYLCASMGMGYEQYFGPGTRLTVT.

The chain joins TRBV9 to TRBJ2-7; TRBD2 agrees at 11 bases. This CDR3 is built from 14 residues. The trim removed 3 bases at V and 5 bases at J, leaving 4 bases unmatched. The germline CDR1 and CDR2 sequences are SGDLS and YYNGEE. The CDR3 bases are TGTGCCAGCAGCGGCCTGACTAGCGGGAACGAGCAGTACTTC. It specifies CASSGLTSGNEQYF.

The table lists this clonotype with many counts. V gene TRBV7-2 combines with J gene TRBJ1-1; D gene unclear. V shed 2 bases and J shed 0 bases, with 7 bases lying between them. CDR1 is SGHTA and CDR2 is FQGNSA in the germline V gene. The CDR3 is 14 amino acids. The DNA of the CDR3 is TGTGCCAGCAGCTTAACAGCTATGAACACTGAAGCTTTCTTT. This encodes CASSLTAMNTEAFF.

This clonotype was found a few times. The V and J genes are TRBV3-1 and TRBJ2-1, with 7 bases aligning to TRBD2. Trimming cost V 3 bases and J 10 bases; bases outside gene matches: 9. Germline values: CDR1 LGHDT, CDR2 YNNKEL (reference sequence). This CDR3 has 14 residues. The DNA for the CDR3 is TGTGCCAGCAGCCATCCCGGACTAGGGGTCGAGCAGTTCTTC. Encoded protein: CASSHPGLGVEQFF.

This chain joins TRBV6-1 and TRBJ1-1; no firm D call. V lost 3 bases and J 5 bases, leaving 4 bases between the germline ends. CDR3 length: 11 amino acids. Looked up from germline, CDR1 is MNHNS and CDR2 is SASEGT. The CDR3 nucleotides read TGTGCCAGCAGTGATTGGACTGAAGCTTTCTTT. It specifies CASSDWTEAFF.

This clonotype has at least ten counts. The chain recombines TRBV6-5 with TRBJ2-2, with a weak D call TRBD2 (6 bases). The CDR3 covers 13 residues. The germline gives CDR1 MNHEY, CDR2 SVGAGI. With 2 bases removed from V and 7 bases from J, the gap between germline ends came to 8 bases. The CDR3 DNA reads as TGTGCCAGCAGTTACGTGGAGGGCGGGGAGCTGTTTTTT. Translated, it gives CASSYVEGGELFF.

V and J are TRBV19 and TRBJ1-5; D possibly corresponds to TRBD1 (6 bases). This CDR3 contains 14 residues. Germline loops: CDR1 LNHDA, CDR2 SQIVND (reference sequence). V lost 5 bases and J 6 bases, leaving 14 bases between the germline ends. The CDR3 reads CASSEQGRGQPQHF. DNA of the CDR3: TGTGCCAGTAGTGAACAGGGAAGGGGTCAGCCCCAGCATTTT.

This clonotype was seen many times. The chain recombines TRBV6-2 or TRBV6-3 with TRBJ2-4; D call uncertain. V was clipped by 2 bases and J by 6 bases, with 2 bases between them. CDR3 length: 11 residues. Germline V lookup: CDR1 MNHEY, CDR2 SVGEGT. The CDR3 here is CASSYGNIQYF. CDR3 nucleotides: TGTGCCAGCAGTTACGGAAACATTCAGTACTTC.

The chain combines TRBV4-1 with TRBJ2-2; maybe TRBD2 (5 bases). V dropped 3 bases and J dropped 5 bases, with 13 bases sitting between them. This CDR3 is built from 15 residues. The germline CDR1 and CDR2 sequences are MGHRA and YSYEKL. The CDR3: CASSHPRRETGELFF. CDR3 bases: TGCGCCAGCAGCCACCCCCGCCGGGAAACCGGGGAGCTGTTTTTT.

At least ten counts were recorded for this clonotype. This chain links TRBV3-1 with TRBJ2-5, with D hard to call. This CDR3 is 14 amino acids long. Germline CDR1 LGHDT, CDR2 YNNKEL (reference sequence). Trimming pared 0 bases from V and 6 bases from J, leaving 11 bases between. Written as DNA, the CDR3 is TGTGCCAGCAGCCAAGATCAGCGTAGGAAGACCCAGTACTTC. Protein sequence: CASSQDQRRKTQYF.

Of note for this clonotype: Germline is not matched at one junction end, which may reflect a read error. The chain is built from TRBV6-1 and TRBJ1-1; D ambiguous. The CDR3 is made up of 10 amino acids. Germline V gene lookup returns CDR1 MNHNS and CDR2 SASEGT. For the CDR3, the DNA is TGTGCCACCATCGGTTATGAAGCTCTCTTT. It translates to CATIGYEALF.

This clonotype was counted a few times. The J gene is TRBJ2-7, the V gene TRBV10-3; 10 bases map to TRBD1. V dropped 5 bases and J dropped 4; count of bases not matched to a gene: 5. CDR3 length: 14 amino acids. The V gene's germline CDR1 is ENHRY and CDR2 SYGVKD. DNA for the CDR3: TGTGCCATCAGTTCCGGGACAGGGGCGTACGAGCAGTACTTC. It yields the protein CAISSGTGAYEQYF.

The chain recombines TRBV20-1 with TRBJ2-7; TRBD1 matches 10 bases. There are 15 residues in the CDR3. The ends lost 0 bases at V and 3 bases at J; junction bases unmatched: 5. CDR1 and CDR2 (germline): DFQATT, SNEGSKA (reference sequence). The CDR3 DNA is TGCAGTGCTAGAGATCCAGGACAGGGGGTCTACGAGCAGTACTTC. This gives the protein CSARDPGQGVYEQYF.

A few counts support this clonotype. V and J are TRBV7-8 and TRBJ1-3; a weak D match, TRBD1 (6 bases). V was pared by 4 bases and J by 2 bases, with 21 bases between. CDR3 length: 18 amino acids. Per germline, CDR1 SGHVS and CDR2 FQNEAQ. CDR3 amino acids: CASSYQGVGGLTGNTIYF. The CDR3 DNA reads TGTGCCAGCAGCTACCAGGGCGTAGGGGGGCTGACTGGAAACACCATATATTTT.

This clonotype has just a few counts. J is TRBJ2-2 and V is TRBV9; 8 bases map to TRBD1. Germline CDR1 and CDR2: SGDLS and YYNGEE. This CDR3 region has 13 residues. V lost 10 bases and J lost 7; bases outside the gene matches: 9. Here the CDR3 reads CASQTGVHGELFF. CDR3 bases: TGTGCCTCCCAGACAGGGGTTCACGGGGAGCTGTTTTTT.